The TCR beta chain described here comes from a study of CD4 and CD8 cells across lung adenocarcinoma regions. V dropped 0 bases and J dropped 0 bases, with 14 bases sitting between them. This CDR3 comprises 17 residues. Germline lookup yields CDR1 MGHRA and CDR2 YSYEKL. TCRdb re-called the PCR reads with MiXCR, one entry per CDR3 protein. The repertoire consists of over 15,000 distinct CDR3 sequences, with about 50% occurring once and the leading ten covering 34%. Samples came from patients with localized non-small cell lung adenocarcinoma. This clonotype was seen at least ten times. This clonotype originated in a male donor with lung adenocarcinoma. The CD4 and CD8 labels of this study may be unreliable. The material sequenced was CD8+ T cells from the margin of a lung tumor. The rearrangement links TRBV4-1 to TRBJ2-5, with D tentatively TRBD2 (6 bases). This chain's CDR3 is CASSQDSSETHQETQYF. The CDR3 DNA follows: TGCGCCAGCAGCCAAGATTCTAGCGAGACACACCAAGAGACCCAGTACTTC.